The 20 T cell receptor beta chains below were found in one sample sequenced in a study of blood T cell repertoires in COVID-19. Data came from immunoSEQ multiplex PCR; TCRdb stores just in-frame clones and leaves some out. The sample has 300,000 to 350,000 clones; 90% are singletons. Sequenced: peripheral blood. The source is a woman in her 30s with COVID-19, enrolled during active disease.

The chain carries TRBV28 and TRBJ2-3, with 10 bases matching TRBD2. The CDR3 is 16 residues long. Unmatched junction bases numbered 7, after V lost 5 bases and J lost 2 bases. Per germline, CDR1 MDHEN and CDR2 SYDVKM. The CDR3 loop reads CASSPRLAGLTDTQYF. Written as DNA, the CDR3 is TGTGCCAGCAGTCCACGACTAGCGGGCCTCACAGATACGCAGTATTTT.

The J gene is TRBJ1-2, the V gene TRBV5-4, with TRBD1 matching over 7 bases. The length of the CDR3 is 16 residues. The trim removed 2 bases at V and 3 bases at J, leaving 10 bases unmatched. Germline V gives CDR1 SGHNT, CDR2 YYREEE (reference sequence). The CDR3 DNA is TGTGCCAGCAGCTTAAGGACAGGACCTACAGACTATGGCTACACCTTC. Encoded protein: CASSLRTGPTDYGYTF. The variable domain in full, with the rest retrieved from reference TRBV5-4 and TRBJ1-2, is ETGVTQSPTHLIKTRGQQVTLRCSSQSGHNTVSWYQQALGQGPQFIFQYYREEENGRGNFPPRFSGLQFPNYSSELNVNALELDDSALYLCASSLRTGPTDYGYTFGSGTRLTVV.

This chain connects TRBV19 to TRBJ2-5, with 15 bases that match TRBD2. V trimming: 4 bases; J trimming: 4 bases; junction bases outside the gene matches: 1. Germline V gene data show CDR1 as LNHDA and CDR2 as SQIVND (reference sequence). The CDR3 runs to 15 residues. Here the CDR3 reads CASSRTSGRAETQYF. The CDR3 DNA reads TGTGCCAGTAGTAGGACTAGCGGGAGGGCAGAGACCCAGTACTTC. Based on the CDR3 plus reference TRBV19 and TRBJ2-5, the full variable domain is DGGITQSPKYLFRKEGQNVTLSCEQNLNHDAMYWYRQDPGQGLRLIYYSQIVNDFQKGDIAEGYSVSREKKESFPLTVTSAQKNPTAFYLCASSRTSGRAETQYFGPGTRLLVL.

The chain combines TRBV29-1 with TRBJ2-7, with 10 nucleotides matching TRBD2. This CDR3 comprises 14 residues. Germline CDR1 SQVTM, CDR2 ANQGSEA. The ends lost 7 bases at V and 6 bases at J; junction bases unmatched: 12. The CDR3 here is CSAGSGRVLREQYF. As DNA, the CDR3 is TGCAGCGCTGGGAGCGGGAGGGTCCTCCGCGAGCAGTACTTC.

The J gene is TRBJ2-7, the V gene TRBV19, with TRBD1 matching 9 bases. Trimming cost V 3 bases and J 4 bases; bases outside gene matches: 4. The CDR3 has 14 amino acids. Germline CDR1 is LNHDA and CDR2 is SQIVND (reference sequence). The CDR3 region has the DNA TGTGCCAGTAGTATGGGGACAGGGATGTACGAGCAGTACTTC. It specifies CASSMGTGMYEQYF.

The chain uses TRBV7-9 and TRBJ2-1; a possible D gene is TRBD2 (6 bases). Germline CDR1 SEHNR, CDR2 FQNEAQ (reference sequence). The CDR3 spans 16 residues. Trimming removed 5 bases from V and 5 bases from J, with 19 bases in between. CDR3 sequence (DNA): TGTGCCAGCAGCGCGAAACTAGCCCGACGCGACAATGAGCAGTTCTTC. The encoded protein is CASSAKLARRDNEQFF.

The chain recombines TRBV27 with TRBJ1-5, with TRBD1 matching 9 bases. The V gene end was trimmed by 5 bases and the J gene end by 2 bases; junction bases not matched to a gene: 13. Germline V CDR1 and CDR2: MNHEY, SMNVEV (reference sequence). This CDR3 spans 18 amino acids. The CDR3 sequence: CASSPLPGTGYGNQPQHF. For the CDR3, the DNA is TGTGCCAGCAGTCCCCTTCCCGGGACAGGGTACGGCAATCAGCCCCAGCATTTT.

The J gene is TRBJ1-1, the V gene TRBV5-1; D is unresolved. Germline lookup yields CDR1 SGHRS and CDR2 YFSETQ. There are 14 residues in the CDR3. V was clipped by 4 bases and J by 1 base, with 11 bases between them. The CDR3, as DNA: TGCGCCAGCAGCCAGGAGGTGGGGAACACTGAAGCTTTCTTT. It codes for CASSQEVGNTEAFF.

The genes are TRBV11-2 and TRBJ1-2; D remains unclear. The CDR3 totals 13 residues. Germline V lookup: CDR1 SGHAT, CDR2 FQNNGV. Trimming pared 5 bases from V and 6 bases from J, leaving 13 bases between. The CDR3 region has the DNA TGTGCCAGCAGCCTGACGGGGTCGGATGGCTACACCTTC. This gives the protein CASSLTGSDGYTF.

This chain links TRBV20-1 with TRBJ2-1; 8 bases match TRBD2. Germline assignment: CDR1 DFQATT and CDR2 SNEGSKA (reference sequence). CDR3 length: 14 amino acids. With V trimmed by 3 bases and J by 9 bases, 10 bases remained unmatched. The CDR3 nucleotides are TGCAGTGCTAGTTTATCGGGAGGGCCCAGTGAGCAGTTCTTC. It encodes CSASLSGGPSEQFF.

The chain recombines TRBV11-2 with TRBJ2-1; 9 bases fit TRBD2. Germline lookup yields CDR1 SGHAT and CDR2 FQNNGV. The CDR3 sequence is 15 residues long. V lost 5 bases to trimming and J lost 7 bases; unmatched junction nucleotides: 9. Written as DNA, the CDR3 is TGTGCCAGCAGCCTCTTAGCGGGAGCAAGGAATGAGCAGTTCTTC. Protein sequence: CASSLLAGARNEQFF. The full variable domain, with the rest looked up from reference TRBV11-2 and TRBJ2-1, is EAGVAQSPRYKIIEKRQSVAFWCNPISGHATLYWYQQILGQGPKLLIQFQNNGVVDDSQLPKDRFSAERLKGVDSTLKIQPAKLEDSAVYLCASSLLAGARNEQFFGPGTRLTVL.

The chain is built from TRBV30 and TRBJ2-2, with D perhaps TRBD2 (6 bases). Germline V gene lookup returns CDR1 GTSNPN and CDR2 SVGIG (reference sequence). The CDR3 has 14 residues. Trimming removed 0 bases from V and 1 base from J, with 6 bases in between. Written as DNA, the CDR3 is TGTGCCTGGAGTGTGGGACTGAACACCGGGGAGCTGTTTTTT. It specifies CAWSVGLNTGELFF.

This clone was found once. This chain uses TRBV19 with TRBJ2-5; a possible D gene is TRBD2 (7 bases). V was shortened by 7 bases and J by 5 bases, with 20 bases between the two germline ends. The CDR3 extends over 15 amino acids. Germline V gives CDR1 LNHDA, CDR2 SQIVND (reference sequence). The CDR3 loop reads CASNPILGGPETQYF. In DNA, the CDR3 is TGTGCCAGTAATCCTATCCTCGGGGGGCCGGAGACCCAGTACTTC. Together with reference TRBV19 and TRBJ2-5, the CDR3 gives the full variable domain: DGGITQSPKYLFRKEGQNVTLSCEQNLNHDAMYWYRQDPGQGLRLIYYSQIVNDFQKGDIAEGYSVSREKKESFPLTVTSAQKNPTAFYLCASNPILGGPETQYFGPGTRLLVL.

The chain combines TRBV28 with TRBJ2-1; 7 bases map to TRBD2. Germline CDR1 MDHEN, CDR2 SYDVKM. The V gene end was trimmed by 5 bases and the J gene end by 11 bases; junction bases not matched to a gene: 18. The CDR3 sequence is 16 residues long. CDR3 sequence: CASSRGRARRSNKQFF. DNA for the CDR3: TGTGCCAGCAGTCGAGGGAGGGCCCGACGCTCGAATAAGCAGTTCTTC.

The chain uses TRBV2 and TRBJ1-2; D is unclear. Deletions cut 4 bases from V and 4 bases from J, with 10 bases between. Germline CDR1 and CDR2: SNHLY and FYNNEI. The CDR3 has 13 amino acids. CDR3 coding DNA: TGTGCCAGCAGTGGGGGAGGATCCTATGGCTACACCTTC. Translated, it gives CASSGGGSYGYTF.

This clone came up a few times. This chain links TRBV9 with TRBJ1-5; D is ambiguous. This CDR3 is built from 15 residues. V was pared by 0 bases and J by 4 bases, with 11 bases between. CDR1 and CDR2 (germline): SGDLS, YYNGEE. The CDR3 here is CASSVGTVPNQPQHF. In nucleotides, the CDR3 is TGTGCCAGCAGCGTAGGAACAGTGCCGAATCAGCCCCAGCATTTT.

The rearrangement joins TRBV9 to TRBJ2-7; D perhaps matches TRBD2 (5 bases). Per germline, CDR1 SGDLS and CDR2 YYNGEE. Deletions cut 4 bases from V and 0 bases from J, with 14 bases between. The CDR3 consists of 15 residues. CDR3 bases: TGTGCCAGCAGCCCCCTCGGGATCCACTCCTACGAGCAGTACTTC. Translated: CASSPLGIHSYEQYF. Together with reference TRBV9 and TRBJ2-7, the CDR3 gives the full variable domain: DSGVTQTPKHLITATGQRVTLRCSPRSGDLSVYWYQQSLDQGLQFLIQYYNGEERAKGNILERFSAQQFPDLHSELNLSSLELGDSALYFCASSPLGIHSYEQYFGPGTRLTVT.

This clone has more than one count but fewer than ten. This chain links TRBV7-3 with TRBJ1-5; tentative D call: TRBD1 (5 bases). Trimming removed 2 bases from V and 7 bases from J, with 9 bases in between. The CDR3 sequence is 13 residues long. CDR1 is SGHTA, CDR2 FQGTGA, per germline. As DNA, the CDR3 is TGTGCCAGCAGCTTACAGGGTGGGCAGCCCCAGCATTTT. This translates into CASSLQGGQPQHF. Variable domain in full (rest from reference TRBV7-3 and TRBJ1-5): GAGVSQTPSNKVTEKGKYVELRCDPISGHTALYWYRQSLGQGPEFLIYFQGTGAADDSGLPNDRFFAVRPEGSVSTLKIQRTERGDSAVYLCASSLQGGQPQHFGDGTRLSIL.

A single count supports this clone. The chain carries TRBV2 and TRBJ2-5, with 10 bases matching TRBD2. Germline-derived CDR1 and CDR2 are SNHLY and FYNNEI. The CDR3 sequence is 15 residues long. The V gene end was trimmed by 3 bases and the J gene end by 4 bases; junction bases not matched to a gene: 5. The CDR3 spells CASSETRLAGETQYF. Written as DNA, the CDR3 is TGTGCCAGCAGTGAGACGCGACTAGCGGGAGAGACCCAGTACTTC.

This sequence joins TRBV2 and TRBJ2-1; weak D call: TRBD1 (6 bases). The germline gives CDR1 SNHLY, CDR2 FYNNEI. This CDR3 contains 14 residues. Trimming took off 0 bases at V and 8 bases at J, with 11 bases between the two ends. DNA of the CDR3: TGTGCCAGCAGTGAAGCCTGGGGGCGGGATGAGCAGTTCTTC. Amino acid sequence: CASSEAWGRDEQFF. Full variable domain (rest looked up from reference TRBV2 and TRBJ2-1): EPEVTQTPSHQVTQMGQEVILRCVPISNHLYFYWYRQILGQKVEFLVSFYNNEISEKSEIFDDQFSVERPDGSNFTLKIRSTKLEDSAMYFCASSEAWGRDEQFFGPGTRLTVL.